The subject of this entry is one TCR beta chain. The antigen remains undetermined. Through 5' RACE with UMI labels, the TRB cDNA libraries were prepared. TCRdb derives one entry per CDR3 protein from the 5' RACE reads, leaving out DNA. The repertoire table contains 130,000 or so distinct CDR3 sequences. The data stem from a study of CXCR3-negative and CXCR3-positive naive CD8 T cells. Study-level findings and limits: In cryopreserved cells, CXCR3 expression partially decreased, and fresh PBMCs were used in most assays. Each naive subset displayed comparably high diversity, whereas memory CD8+ cells displayed much lower diversity. Comparison of naive CXCR3-negative and CXCR3-positive cells revealed similar TRBV-TRBJ usage, while memory cells differed.

In germline, CDR1 is SGHVS, CDR2 FNYEAQ. This CDR3 has 17 amino acids. This TCR derives from a human donor in good health. Some clones in this sample may be carry-over from other donors' samples. The source material was naive CXCR3- CD8+ T cells from blood. Documented subset: CD45RO-CCR7+CD27+CD95- naive CD8+ T cells lacking CXCR3 (TNR3-). The rearrangement links TRBV7-6 to TRBJ2-2; lacking DNA, the TRBD1 call made by TCRdb goes unchecked. CDR3 residues: CASSLAVRTEYTGELFF. The full variable domain, in which reference TRBV7-6 and TRBJ2-2 provide the parts outside the CDR3, is GAGVSQSPRYKVTKRGQDVALRCDPISGHVSLYWYRQALGQGPEFLTYFNYEAQQDKSGLPNDRFSAERPEGSISTLTIQRTEQRDSAMYRCASSLAVRTEYTGELFFGEGSRLTVL.